The text below deals with one T cell receptor (beta chain). The clone's antigen remains unknown. No much larger clone exists at a distance of one base, and base qualities are not known. The data derive from a study of identifying expanded T cells in peripheral blood (dated by TCRdb to about 2019). Regarding the complete study: Technical replicates were generated by sequencing separate aliquots of the same genomic DNA pool, with four replicates compared pairwise.

No immune events, such as infections, were documented for the healthy donors during the collection period. Healthy-donor blood repertoires served as a training cohort to calibrate time-dependent variance in a beta-binomial model of T-cell clone differential abundance. The training cohort comprised 10 healthy donors, 3 female and 7 male. An age range of roughly 25 to 65 years, with an average of around 44 years, was recorded for the donors. Whole blood from each healthy donor was obtained from a commercial supplier and was collected at three time points around 13 days apart. Genomic DNA was extracted from unsorted whole blood for immunosequencing. The CDR3 measures 15 amino acids from cysteine to phenylalanine. The only DNA kept is the CDR3, 45 bases in frame from the first base. The junction shows trimming of 4 bases on V and 5 bases on J, and the gene matches do not reach 5 bases of it. Based on the germline V gene, the CDR1 and CDR2 sequences are SGHDT and YYEEEE.

The immunoSEQ Assay, which uses bias-controlled multiplex PCR amplification of genomic DNA, was used to profile TCRbeta CDR3 regions. Regarding the original processing steps: To quantify the absolute abundance of each unique TCRbeta CDR3 region, the sequences were collapsed and filtered. Differential abundance was assessed using a binomial (Fisher-equivalent) model and a beta-binomial model in which time-dependent variance fitted from healthy donors was added. Any clone with fewer than 5 combined templates was excluded, and a clone was called differentially abundant if its Benjamini-Hochberg FDR was below 0.01. The form v = (b*log(k)+a)^2 was used to model beta-binomial variance as a function of total template count across the two samples. The clones in this table, taken by TCRdb from immuneACCESS, are in-frame only. Not every clone is retained; where verified, under half of the shortfall comes from an unresolved V gene, and the cause of the rest is unknown. The DNA was the basis for D and trimming; V, J and clone size are from that table. The sample table contains roughly 81,000 clones; only one count was recorded for 84% of them. In total, the top ten clones hold about 18% of the sample.

Overall results and qualifications from the work: Across all healthy donors, variance in clone template counts between two-week samples was found to increase significantly with total template count. The authors expected that over much longer intervals, such as months to years, biological variance in healthy repertoires might increase even further. Between technical replicates the binomial model flagged around 1.2 differentially abundant clones, whereas over about two weeks the binomial model flagged about 15 and over approximately 4 weeks 19 to 20. The beta-binomial model significantly reduced the number of clones called differentially abundant and the false-positive rate across all healthy-donor time intervals.

This receptor was obtained from a person aged 18 to 69 in good health. Sample: blood. The V and J genes are TRBV5-6 and TRBJ2-1, and 11 junctional nucleotides match TRBD2. In nucleotides, the sequence is TGTGCCAGCAGCAGGCCGGGACTAGCGGACAATGAGCAGTTCTTC. It translates to CASSRPGLADNEQFF.